The sequence of this T cell receptor (beta chain) was determined in a study of control samples from healthy donors and cancer patients. Measured with immunoSEQ multiplex PCR; TCRdb has only the in-frame clones, and not every one. The repertoire holds about 140,000 clones, with approximately 94% as singletons. CDR1 MDHEN and CDR2 SYDVKM come from the germline V gene. Trimming took 2 bases from V and 1 from J; bases not matched to a gene: 3. The CDR3 extends over 15 amino acids. The rearrangement joins TRBV28 to TRBJ1-1, with 8 bases identical to TRBD1. Sequencing was carried out using blood. The source is a man aged 35 to 55 in good health. The CDR3 region has the DNA TGTGCCAGCAGTTTACGACAGGGGACGAACACTGAAGCTTTCTTT. Amino acid sequence: CASSLRQGTNTEAFF.